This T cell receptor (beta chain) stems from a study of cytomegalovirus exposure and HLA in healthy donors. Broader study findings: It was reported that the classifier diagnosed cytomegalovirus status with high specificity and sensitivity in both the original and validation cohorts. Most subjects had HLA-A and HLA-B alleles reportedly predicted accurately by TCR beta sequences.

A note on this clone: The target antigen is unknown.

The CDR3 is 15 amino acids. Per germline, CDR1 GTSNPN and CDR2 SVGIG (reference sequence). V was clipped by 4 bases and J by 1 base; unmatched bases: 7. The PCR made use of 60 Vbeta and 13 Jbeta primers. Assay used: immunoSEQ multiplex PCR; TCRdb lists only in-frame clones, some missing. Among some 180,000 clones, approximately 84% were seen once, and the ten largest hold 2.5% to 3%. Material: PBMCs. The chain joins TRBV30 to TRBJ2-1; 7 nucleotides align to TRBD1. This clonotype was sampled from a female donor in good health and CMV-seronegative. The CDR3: CAWIFQGVSYNEQFF. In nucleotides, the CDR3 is TGTGCCTGGATTTTTCAGGGGGTATCCTACAATGAGCAGTTCTTC.